One T cell receptor (beta chain) is described in this entry. The clone's antigen remains unknown. One base away there is no much larger clone; base qualities are not given. V and J are trimmed by 7 bases and 6 bases, and the gene matches miss 14 bases of the junction. Reading the germline V gene gives CDR1 SQVTM and CDR2 ANQGSEA. Spanning cysteine to phenylalanine, the CDR3 consists of 15 amino acids. Only the CDR3 DNA stays, 45 bases, in frame from base 1. The data stem from a study of cytomegalovirus exposure and HLA in healthy donors (dated by TCRdb to 2015 to 2018). The study in broad terms: According to an earlier analysis of a few hundred of the donors, about 170 million T cells yielded over 100 million unique TCR beta sequences and about 300 Gb of sequence data. Approximately 310 gigabases of sequencing data and tens of millions of unique TCR sequences were included in an early release covering several hundred HLA-typed donors. Among the approximately 400 genotyped donors, about 85% belonged to the genetic ancestry cluster associated with self-reported Caucasian donors. The aim of the study was to test whether cataloging public T cell receptors could identify signatures of past pathogen exposure. Using immunosequencing, the study profiled T cell repertoires from about 610 subjects and related those repertoires to cytomegalovirus serostatus. A separate validation cohort of roughly 130 different subjects was used in addition to the 666-subject first cohort. To predict cytomegalovirus infection status, the study brought together high-throughput TCR immunosequencing, statistical association of individual TCRs with disease status, and machine learning. In a later analysis, previously published TCR beta repertoires from about 640 donors were re-analyzed and high-resolution HLA genotyping was added so that TCR occurrence patterns could be studied. In the later analysis, no new phenotypic data were used to find candidate immune exposures; instead, reliance was placed on TCR beta sequences and their occurrence across donors. An earlier analysis of about 600 of the donors used high-throughput TCR beta sequencing to judge whether each TCR beta V gene segment behaved as functional or pseudogenic. Alongside the repertoire data, information on donor age, sex, ethnicity and CMV serostatus was compiled. Genome-wide SNP genotypes for about three fifths of the 666 donors were used in a later genetic analysis, which treated that subset as a discovery cohort. Every repertoire in the discovery cohort had been generated on one and the same sequencing platform. Both class I and class II loci were covered by HLA typing, at four-digit resolution. Typing coverage differed by locus: A, B, C, DRB1 and DQB1 were typed in roughly 620-640 donors, DQA1 in about 510, DPA1 in roughly 590, and DPB1 in around 440. Because of strong linkage in the cohort, five DR-DQ haplotypes were treated as single units for association and clustering. On average, roughly 240,000 unique TCR beta nucleotide sequences were sequenced per donor among more than 350 genotyped donors of the cohort, with roughly a sixth of those sequences being non-productive. What the authors observed across the whole study: Linkage disequilibrium might explain the correlated functional status among segregating V segments, but an unknown experimental factor could not be excluded. According to a later analysis, parvovirus B19, influenza, CMV and Epstein-Barr virus appeared linked to several top co-occurrence clusters. In vitro tests confirmed that a few of the cytomegalovirus-associated TCR beta chains recognize cytomegalovirus antigens. In a later genetic analysis, a missense DCLRE1C variant was associated with V-gene and J-gene trimming of TCR beta chains, and the association was replicated in an independent cohort. In an earlier analysis of about 550 of the donors, most TCR beta V segments were observed in productive rearrangements about 87% or about 30% of the time, broadly matching IMGT annotations. Strong co-occurrence of HLA alleles, especially DR and DQ, made assigning TCR associations to individual alleles difficult. A later analysis associated roughly 17,000 TCR beta sequences with specific HLA alleles at a false discovery rate of 0.05. A further reported finding was that TCR beta sequences accurately predicted the HLA-A and HLA-B alleles for most subjects in the first cohort. According to the authors, the approach could potentially be generalized to other disease states and immunological phenotypes. The only immune exposure information available for the cohort was CMV serostatus. Roughly uniform sequencing depth across donors was assumed in presence/absence analyses, although this assumption may not hold. A total of 164 TCR beta chains were listed by the study as associated with cytomegalovirus. In a later analysis, HLA-associated TCR beta chains showed more clonal expansion and lower generation probabilities than non-associated chains that were equally common. Because some donors lacked HLA typing at each locus, the association tests relied only on the typed subset. In a later analysis, the rate of TCR association differed among HLA loci, with DRB1 alleles having the most associated TCRs and HLA-C alleles having the fewest. Some IMGT-functional V segments, including TRBV6-2 and TRBV6-3, could not be told apart with the 87-base-pair reads, so those segments were excluded. Only TCR beta chains were sequenced in this cohort, and the absence of alpha or paired-chain data limited detectable features. Because counts were too low, about 15 rarely observed V segments, including chromosome 9 orphons, were left out of the earlier analysis of 500 to 750 of the donors. Cytomegalovirus status was reported to be diagnosed by the classifier with high specificity and sensitivity in both the original and validation cohorts. A later genetic analysis reported fewer N-insertions in productive TCRs among donors in an Asian-associated ancestry cluster than the approximately 670-donor mean. The sequencing pipeline was judged likely to have produced a cluster of highly shared sequence variants as a technical artifact. According to a later analysis, most CMV-associated TCR beta chains appeared to be HLA-restricted, and the HLA associations seemed to be driven largely by CMV exposure. Most TCR sequences were seen in very few donors, while some public TCRs were found in many individuals.

The cohort consisted of approximately 690 healthy bone marrow donors. At the time of sampling, every cohort member was nominally healthy, though immune exposures that went unrecorded were likely present. The donor was CMV seronegative and belonged to the group of 380 or so seronegative cohort members. Every donor gave a peripheral blood sample, and the peripheral blood mononuclear cells from that sample were used for TCR beta sequencing. Genomic DNA was extracted from the blood cell samples with the Qiagen DNeasy Blood Extraction Kit. Library construction relied on the immunoSEQ multiplex PCR assay. For the multiplex PCR, a mixture combining 60 forward primers for TCR Vbeta segments and 13 reverse primers for TCR Jbeta segments was used. A multiplex PCR assay on genomic DNA amplified the CDR3 region of rearranged TCR beta genes. On the Illumina HiSeq System, the amplified TCR beta libraries were sequenced as 87-base-pair reads. As for how the authors treated the data: Across the 640 or so repertoires, a later analysis counted 75 million to 90 million unique TCR beta chains, 9 million to 14 million of which were shared by at least two donors. A nearest-neighbor algorithm error-corrected the raw reads and collapsed the reads into unique sequences, merging closely related sequences to remove PCR and sequencing errors. CDR3 sequences were aligned to IMGT reference sequences to assign V, D and J gene segments. For a sequence to be retained, a match of at least six nucleotides was required to both a V gene segment and a J gene segment. A rearrangement was called productive if the CDR3 had no stop codons and remained in frame with V and J, and every other rearrangement was called non-productive. Following IMGT convention, CDR3 was defined as the stretch from the second conserved V-encoded cysteine to the conserved J-encoded phenylalanine. In an earlier analysis of around 600 of the donors, sequences lacking an unambiguous match to a single V gene segment were excluded. In an earlier analysis of several hundred of the donors, V segments were called functional above 56.7% productive rearrangements and were called segregating when the between-donor standard deviation exceeded 5%. To diagnose cytomegalovirus status from the catalog of TCR beta chain sequences, a statistical classification framework was built. In a later analysis, TCR nucleotide sequences were compared against IMGT/GENE-DB human TR gene sequences so that V and J genes could be assigned. The TCRdist pipeline was used in a later analysis to assign CDR3 sequences and most-parsimonious VDJ recombination scenarios. A later analysis defined each TCR beta chain by its CDR3 amino acid sequence plus V-gene family, and excluded reads lacking a unique V-gene family. A later analysis removed 500 to 650 highly shared, low-generation-probability nucleotide sequences to deal with suspected cross-contamination and a sequencing artifact. In a later analysis, a clonal expansion index for each public chain was calculated from normalized within-repertoire ranks of inferred template counts. Generation probabilities in a later analysis came from a VDJ recombination model fitted to out-of-frame rearrangements, and those results were checked against IGoR. In a later analysis, hypergeometric tests were used to score TCR-TCR, TCR-HLA and TCR-CMV co-occurrence, with a repertoire-size bias correction applied to TCR pairs. In a later analysis, false discovery rates were estimated by permuting HLA or CMV assignments 20 times. A later analysis grouped co-occurring TCRs with DBSCAN, adding TCRdist sequence similarity when clustering within HLA-allele-positive subsets. For co-occurrence clustering, repertoires with fewer than 30,000 or more than 120,000 public chains were excluded, along with four or five repertoires with anomalous nucleotide sharing. TCRdb obtained this table from immuneACCESS and retained in-frame rearrangements with V and J assigned. These tables miss some clones; where compared with another copy, unresolved V genes account for less than half of the shortfall, and the remainder is unexplained. V, J and clone size derive from that table, while D and trimming were established from the DNA sequence. For this sample the table gives about 200,000 clones, of which around 78% were detected only once. The ten most abundant clones make up 1.5% to 2% of the sample.

The rearrangement joined TRBV29-1 to TRBJ2-2; 7 of the junction bases match TRBD2. The sample consisted of PBMCs. The sequence derives from a man younger than 40 in good health and CMV-seronegative. The sequence in DNA is TGCAGCGCCACTAGCGATTCCAGGGAGGCCGGGGAGCTGTTTTTT. This codes for CSATSDSREAGELFF.